This TCR beta chain was documented in a study of control samples from healthy donors and cancer patients (TCRdb year 2020). Worth noting for this clone: The specificity of this receptor is unknown. Per-base qualities were not stored, and no clone one base away is much larger.

According to the germline V gene (reference sequence), CDR1 reads LNHDA and CDR2 reads SQIVND. Ends trimmed: V by 6 bases, J by 6 bases; bases unmatched to a gene: 12. CDR3 length: 16 amino acids, cysteine to phenylalanine. The read is trimmed to its CDR3 DNA, 48 bases read in frame from base 1. Library preparation employed the immunoSEQ multiplex PCR assay. TCRdb stores this immuneACCESS table with in-frame sequences only. Part of the clones is absent; in the studies checked, under half of the shortfall reflects unresolved V genes, and no reason is known for the rest. This sample is represented by about 120,000 clones; about 91% of them were singletons. Less than 4% of the sample comes from the top ten.

Sequencing input: blood. This clonotype was sampled from a man aged 35 to 55 in good health. The sequence joins TRBV19 to TRBJ2-3, with 10 central nucleotides matching TRBD1. For the CDR3, the sequence is CASRVDRGRKADTQYF. The sequenced DNA: TGTGCCAGTAGGGTTGACAGGGGGCGCAAGGCCGATACGCAGTATTTT.